This TCR beta chain is drawn from a study of PD-1 blockade in mismatch repair-deficient tumors. Study context: Patients had about 13 mismatch repair-deficient cancer types and were previously treated and progressing. Overall study results and limits: Rapid post-treatment expansion, then contraction, generally preceding radiologic response, marked tumor-resident clones.

As regards this clone: Its cognate antigen is unknown.

Profiling relied on immunoSEQ multiplex PCR, and the TCRdb table lists in-frame clones only, not all of them. The top ten clones hold about 1.5% of a sample with some 19,000 clones, 82% of them seen once. After removal of 6 bases from V and 0 bases from J, the junction contained 4 bases not matched to a gene. The CDR3 runs to 15 residues. The germline V gene encodes CDR1 MDHEN and CDR2 SYDVKM. All patients were mismatch repair deficient, assessed by either PCR or immunohistochemistry. The TCR-sequenced patients were a few responders to pembrolizumab. The input for sequencing was PBMCs, taken 52 weeks after starting pembrolizumab. This TCR came from an adult with mismatch repair-deficient cancer. The genes are TRBV28 and TRBJ1-3; 8 nucleotides align to TRBD1. CDR3 nucleotide sequence: TGTGCCAGCAGCTCCACAGGGGGCTCTGGAAACACCATATATTTT. The encoded protein is CASSSTGGSGNTIYF.